This record looks at one T cell receptor beta chain sequence and its context. Its target is not known. The sample comes from a study of cytomegalovirus exposure and HLA in healthy donors. Study results and caveats: Highly shared variants forming one cluster were likely a sequencing artifact. Later analysis demonstrated an association between a missense DCLRE1C variant and TCR beta V- and J-gene trimming.

Amplification used 60 Vbeta primers and 13 Jbeta primers. The method was immunoSEQ multiplex PCR; TCRdb's version includes in-frame clones alone and lacks a portion of them. The sample lists around 180,000 clones, more than 75% occurring once. This receptor was identified in a girl under two years old in good health and CMV-seronegative. The specimen was PBMCs.

The CDR3 DNA reads as TGTGCCTGGAGCCTCGACAGGGCTGCGCCTGAAGCTTTCTTT. Its protein product is CAWSLDRAAPEAFF. The V call is TRBV30, the J call TRBJ1-1, with 7 bases lining up with TRBD1. The germline V gene encodes CDR1 GTSNPN and CDR2 SVGIG (reference sequence). The CDR3 loop spans 14 amino acids. The ends lost 3 bases at V and 6 bases at J; junction bases unmatched: 10.